The rows below give T cell receptor beta chains drawn from one sample of a study of breast tumors, draining lymph nodes, adjacent tissues. TCRdb called the multiplex PCR reads again in MiXCR, with one record for every CDR3 protein. Among approximately 90,000 distinct CDR3 sequences, roughly 30% were seen once, and the ten largest hold more than 8%. The sample taken for sequencing was axillary lymph node tissue. The receptor set was obtained from a female donor with breast cancer. Some clones in this sample may be carry-over from other donors' samples. CDR3s leave out the opening cysteine and the closing phenylalanine or tryptophan. A D gene is named only where the DNA matches it firmly. Not every row has a clone size; where given, it reads once, few, many or a size class.

j_gene,v_gene,d_gene,abundance,CDR3aa
TRBJ2-1,TRBV27,.,many,ASMQGRVYNEQF
TRBJ1-4,TRBV24-1,.,many,ATSDDSNEKLF
TRBJ2-7,TRBV18,TRBD2,.,ASSGLVPYEQY
TRBJ1-5,TRBV7-2,.,.,ASSWTFTRGSNQPQH
TRBJ1-1,TRBV7-2,.,.,ASSPWDGLTEAF
TRBJ2-1,TRBV6-2/TRBV6-3,.,many,ASSPPRIKSRYEQF
TRBJ2-1,TRBV12-3/TRBV12-4,TRBD2,.,ASRHWTSGSFDEQF
TRBJ1-5,TRBV5-1,.,many,ASSLEADQPQH
TRBJ2-2,TRBV7-3,.,.,ASSLDRAGGLF
TRBJ2-7,TRBV11-2,TRBD1,.,ASSLGTGFYEQH
TRBJ2-7,TRBV28,TRBD1,.,ASTFRTMDRGRNYEQY
TRBJ2-7,TRBV6-4,TRBD1,many,ASNPHGDRVSEQY
TRBJ2-1,TRBV5-8,.,.,ASGSISYNERF
TRBJ1-5,TRBV27,.,many,ASSLSAGNQPQH
TRBJ2-3,TRBV7-2,TRBD1,.,ASSTWTGNAQY
TRBJ2-1,TRBV19,.,many,ASSIGGSGLNEQF
TRBJ2-5,TRBV20-1,.,many,SARDSTGNQETQY
TRBJ1-1,TRBV5-6,.,.,ASSLVENEAF
TRBJ2-5,TRBV5-1,.,many,ASSGQKLQEAQY
TRBJ2-5,TRBV7-2,.,many,ASSLRQSETQY
TRBJ2-7,TRBV19,.,many,ASRDGLYEQY
TRBJ2-5,TRBV19,TRBD2,many,ASSELAGDGETQY
TRBJ2-4,TRBV5-5,.,.,ASSRGSTQY
TRBJ1-5,TRBV6-4,TRBD1,many,ASSLRQGTHQPQH
TRBJ1-1,TRBV6-5,.,.,AGRPSWGNTEAF
TRBJ2-7,TRBV20-1,.,many,SAKKHERSSYEQY
TRBJ1-4,TRBV29-1,TRBD1,many,SVGGTGIEKLF
TRBJ1-6,TRBV30,.,many,AWSGAGFYSPLH
TRBJ1-6,TRBV29-1,.,medium-sized,SVATTSKSPLH
TRBJ2-2,TRBV7-3,TRBD2,.,ASSQYTSGNTGELF
TRBJ2-3,TRBV18,.,many,ASSPRLKASGTDTQY
TRBJ2-1,TRBV7-2,TRBD2,many,ASSRGLAGVFYNEQF
TRBJ2-5,TRBV5-5,.,.,ASSLGDTAQETQY
TRBJ1-6,TRBV28,.,many,ASTLGLYNSPLH
TRBJ2-1,TRBV20-1,.,many,SARDEGHRYNEQF
TRBJ2-7,TRBV14,.,many,ASSRITGHEQY
TRBJ2-7,TRBV20-1,TRBD1,many,SAVNPGTGGDEQY
TRBJ1-6,TRBV20-1,.,.,SARHWAGSYNSPLH
TRBJ2-7,TRBV7-2,TRBD2,many,ASRPNLAGVEQY